This record covers a single T cell receptor (beta chain). Which antigen it targets is not known. The sample holds no much larger clone one base away, and base qualities are not on file. These data originate in a study of spatial heterogeneity in lung cancer (dated by TCRdb to about 2019). Study-wide context: More beta-chain than alpha-chain transcripts were consistently detected, likely reflecting higher beta-chain transcript abundance. In the raw uncorrected reads, each unique combination of TCR and UMI appeared on average more than ten times. In non-small cell lung cancer, the study quantitatively compared TCR alpha and beta repertoires across several tumor regions, matched nontumor lung, and blood. Nonsynonymous mutation counts, determined by whole-exome sequencing of tumor tissue, were related to features of the TCR repertoire. Both alpha and beta chains were TCR-sequenced in samples taken at surgery, namely 220 tumor regions, approximately 63 matched nontumor lung samples and just over 55 PBMC samples. Results and caveats for the whole study, not just this receptor: Additional single-cell paired TCR alpha and beta sequencing was considered necessary to confirm, at a functional level, the hypothesis that regional TCRs recognize regional mutations. Ubiquitous expanded tumor TCRs showed up in blood more often at tumor resection than at routine follow-up.

Library generation was performed with 5' RACE. Sequencing was carried out with a NextSeq 500. In the TCR library protocol, a unique molecular identifier was attached to each TCR cDNA molecule so that PCR and sequencing errors could be corrected. In the authors' own workflow: Decombinator tools were used for TCR identification, UMI-based error correction and CDR3 extraction. TCRs above a frequency of 2 per 1,000, corresponding to the top 1% of the tumor frequency distribution, were defined as expanded. Renyi diversity was calculated using the R vegan package after each repertoire was subsampled 100 times to 5,000 TCRs. CDR3 similarity networks were built from amino acid triplet string-kernel similarity, connecting CDR3s with pairwise similarity above 0.82. TCRdb applied fastp at Q25 and MiXCR to the public reads, then kept only in-frame beta chains. CDR3 protein sequences are deduplicated, and each keeps its most common genes and DNA. For this entry, the V and J calls and clone size follow TCRdb and not the study's own pipeline. Recorded for this sample are tens of thousands of distinct CDR3 sequences; around 12% of them occurred a single time. The top ten clonotypes cover approximately 39% of the sample.

The sample's time point label is to be understood as: sample taken at primary tumor resection. Whole RNA extracted from tumor and nontumor lung tissue, or from cryopreserved PBMC samples, was used for TCR sequencing without cell sorting. The donors were 65 to 90 patients from the lung TRACERx cohort who had early-stage, untreated non-small cell lung cancer. Patients were selected for TCR sequencing only if sufficient RNA was available from at least two tumor regions. Unmatched junction bases come to 3, with V trimmed by 3 bases and J by 0 bases. Via the germline V gene, CDR1 is KGHDR and CDR2 SFDVKD. From the cysteine through the phenylalanine, the CDR3 covers 16 amino acids. The only DNA kept is the CDR3, 48 bases in frame from the first base.

Sequencing used PBMCs, obtained at surgery. Rearrangement joined TRBV24-1 to TRBJ1-5; 8 junctional bases match TRBD1. The TCR was taken from a male donor with early-stage non-small cell lung cancer. CDR3 sequence: CATSDPTGDSNQPQHF. The nucleotide sequence is given as TGTGCCACCAGTGATCCGACAGGGGATAGCAATCAGCCCCAGCATTTT.